This T cell receptor (beta chain) was obtained from a study of neurological immune-mediated disorders. Time point of the sample: technical triplicate 3. CD4+ or CD8+ T cells, 950,000 to 1,000,000 per library, were used for sorted libraries. The authors produced cDNA by 5'RACE using 10-nucleotide random UMIs. TCRdb fed the 5' RACE reads into MiXCR, producing one record per CDR3 protein. The sample has around 30,000 distinct CDR3 sequences, around 17% seen once; the top ten hold roughly 5%. This clonotype was counted many times. Its matching antigen is unknown. Study-wide points: Subjects shared no identical expanded-clone CDR3 amino acid sequences, suggesting private TCR-beta repertoires in all groups. While HTLV-1-associated myelopathy showed the greatest TCR clonal expansion, multiple sclerosis showed the least, falling below healthy controls.

The material sequenced was CD4+ T cells from blood. The TCR was taken from a female donor with HTLV-1-associated myelopathy (HAM/TSP).

This chain's CDR3 is CASSVAAGTNTGELFF. The CDR3 DNA follows: TGTGCCAGCAGCGTAGCGGCAGGGACGAACACCGGGGAGCTGTTTTTT. The chain has TRBV9 and TRBJ2-2; tentatively, D is TRBD1 (5 bases). The CDR3 has 16 residues. Deletions cut 0 bases from V and 0 bases from J, with 9 bases between. CDR1 is SGDLS and CDR2 is YYNGEE in the germline V gene.